This TCR beta chain was captured by sequencing in a study of T cells in Graves' hyperthyroidism and ophthalmopathy. The CDR3 is 14 amino acids. CDR1 is SGHRS and CDR2 is YFSETQ in the germline V gene. This clonotype was seen at least ten times. What it binds is not known. Mismatch with germline at one junction end may stem from a read error. The authors deemed Graves' hyperthyroidism stable absent ophthalmopathy progression within 18 months. Using RNA transcripts as the source, TCR beta CDR3 regions were amplified. The TCR CDR3 first-round RT-PCR relied on the HTBI primer set. TCRdb independently ran MiXCR on the multiplex PCR reads; one entry per CDR3 protein. The sample contains about 110,000 distinct CDR3 sequences, approximately 16% of which appear only once. The study, taken as a whole, reports: Model-based prediction identified ophthalmopathy a median roughly 5.9 months prior to its onset.

This clonotype was obtained from a woman between 45 and 65 years old with Graves' hyperthyroidism. The chain employs TRBV5-1 and TRBJ1-2; weak D call: TRBD1 (6 bases). Specimen: blood. CDR3: CATSSKGGESGYTF. The CDR3 nucleotides read TGCGCCACCAGCAGTAAAGGGGGAGAATCCGGCTACACCTTC.